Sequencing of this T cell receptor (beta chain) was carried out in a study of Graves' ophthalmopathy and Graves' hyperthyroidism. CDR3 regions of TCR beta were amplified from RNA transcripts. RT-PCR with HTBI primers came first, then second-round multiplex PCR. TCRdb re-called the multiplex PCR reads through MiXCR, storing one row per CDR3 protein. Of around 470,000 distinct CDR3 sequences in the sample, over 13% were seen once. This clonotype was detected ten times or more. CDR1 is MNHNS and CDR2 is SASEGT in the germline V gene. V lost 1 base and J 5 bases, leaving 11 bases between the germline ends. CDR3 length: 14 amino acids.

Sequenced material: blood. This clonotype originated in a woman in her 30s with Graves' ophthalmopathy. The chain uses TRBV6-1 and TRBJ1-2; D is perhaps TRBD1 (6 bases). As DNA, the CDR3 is TGTGCCAGCAGTGAAGAGGGCAGGGGATATGGCTACACCTTC. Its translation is CASSEEGRGYGYTF.